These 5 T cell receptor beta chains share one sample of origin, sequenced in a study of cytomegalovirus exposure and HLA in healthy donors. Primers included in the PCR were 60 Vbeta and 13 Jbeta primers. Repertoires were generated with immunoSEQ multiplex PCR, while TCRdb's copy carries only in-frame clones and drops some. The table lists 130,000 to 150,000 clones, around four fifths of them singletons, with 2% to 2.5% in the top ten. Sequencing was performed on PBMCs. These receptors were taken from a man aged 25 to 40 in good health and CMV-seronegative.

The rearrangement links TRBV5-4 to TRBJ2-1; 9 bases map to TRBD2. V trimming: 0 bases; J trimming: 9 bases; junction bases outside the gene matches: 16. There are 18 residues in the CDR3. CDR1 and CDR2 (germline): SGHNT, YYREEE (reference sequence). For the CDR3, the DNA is TGTGCCAGCAGCTTGGCCTCAATACGGCGGGAGGGCCGTGGTGAGCAGTTCTTC. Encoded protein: CASSLASIRREGRGEQFF.

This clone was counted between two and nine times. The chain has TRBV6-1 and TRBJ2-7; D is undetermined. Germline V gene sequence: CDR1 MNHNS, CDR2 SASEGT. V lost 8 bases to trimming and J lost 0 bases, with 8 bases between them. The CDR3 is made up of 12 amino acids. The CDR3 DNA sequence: TGTGCCAGCGGGCTGAACTCCTACGAGCAGTACTTC. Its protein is CASGLNSYEQYF.

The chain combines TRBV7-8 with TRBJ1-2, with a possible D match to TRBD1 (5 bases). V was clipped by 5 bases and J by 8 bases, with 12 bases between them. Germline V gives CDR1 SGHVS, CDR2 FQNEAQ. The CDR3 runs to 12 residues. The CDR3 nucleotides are TGTGCCAGCAGCCCCTGGGGCCGGGGCTACACCTTC. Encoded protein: CASSPWGRGYTF.

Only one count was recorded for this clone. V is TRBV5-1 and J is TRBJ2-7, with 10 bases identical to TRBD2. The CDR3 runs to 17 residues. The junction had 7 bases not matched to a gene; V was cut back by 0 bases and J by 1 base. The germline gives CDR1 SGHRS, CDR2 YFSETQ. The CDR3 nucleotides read TGCGCCAGCAGCTTGGGGTCTGGACTAGCGGTATCCTACGAGCAGTACTTC. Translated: CASSLGSGLAVSYEQYF.

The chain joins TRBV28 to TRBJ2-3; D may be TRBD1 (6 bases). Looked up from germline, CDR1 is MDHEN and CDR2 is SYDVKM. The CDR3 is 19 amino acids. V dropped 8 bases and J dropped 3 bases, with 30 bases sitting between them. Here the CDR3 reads CASGSREDQRTERTDTQYF. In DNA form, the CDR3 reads TGTGCCAGCGGGAGTCGTGAGGACCAAAGGACAGAAAGGACAGATACGCAGTATTTT.